The present TCR beta chain was sequenced within a study of T cell changes during pregnancy in multiple sclerosis. Losses at the gene ends were 6 bases for V and 4 bases for J; bases not matched to a gene: 6. The CDR3 is 14 residues long. CDR1 MNHEY and CDR2 SMNVEV come from the germline V gene (reference sequence). The repertoire was sequenced with immunoSEQ multiplex PCR; TCRdb's copy has only in-frame clones and lacks some. The repertoire includes roughly 84,000 clones, around 93% of them detected once, and around 1.4% sits in the top ten. The TCR originated in a female donor in good health, enrolled as a control in a pregnancy study. The sample was peripheral blood, taken in the third trimester of pregnancy. This sequence joins TRBV27 and TRBJ2-1; 7 nucleotides match TRBD1. CDR3 residues: CASSLGGRYNEQFF. The CDR3 DNA reads as TGTGCCAGCAGCCTAGGGGGCAGGTACAATGAGCAGTTCTTC.